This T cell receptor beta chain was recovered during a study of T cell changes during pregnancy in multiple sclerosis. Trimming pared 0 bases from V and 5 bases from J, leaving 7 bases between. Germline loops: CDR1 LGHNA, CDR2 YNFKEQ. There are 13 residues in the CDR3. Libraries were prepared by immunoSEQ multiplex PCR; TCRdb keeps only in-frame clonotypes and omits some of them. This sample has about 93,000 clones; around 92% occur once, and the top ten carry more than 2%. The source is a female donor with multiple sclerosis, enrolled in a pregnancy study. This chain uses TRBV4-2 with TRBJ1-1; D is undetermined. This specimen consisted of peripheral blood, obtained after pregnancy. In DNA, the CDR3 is TGTGCCAGCAGCCAAGATTGGAGGACTGAAGCTTTCTTT. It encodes CASSQDWRTEAFF.